These T cell receptor beta chains were read from a single sample in a study of regulatory T cells in long-lasting Graves disease. TCRdb re-derived calls from the multiplex PCR reads in MiXCR, one entry per CDR3 protein. The sample carries roughly 400,000 distinct CDR3 sequences, 21% recorded once. This specimen consisted of peripheral blood mononuclear cells (PBMCs), obtained when the disease was refractory, from a patient treated with antithyroid drugs. Source of these receptors: a female donor with Graves disease. The CDR3 runs from the conserved cysteine through the conserved F or W. D genes are given only for firm matches. Not all rows give a size; the values are once, few, many and, for expanded clones, a class.

D gene: NA
J gene: TRBJ2-7
V gene: TRBV14
clone size: few
CDR3 protein: CASSQEGVGSYEQYF
CDR3 DNA: TGTGCCAGCAGCCAAGAAGGGGTGGGCTCCTACGAGCAGTACTTC

D gene: NA
J gene: TRBJ1-6
V gene: TRBV2
clone size: NA
CDR3 protein: CASSRGLTGNSPLHF
CDR3 DNA: TGTGCCAGCAGCCGGGGACTAACAGGGAATTCACCCCTCCACTTT

D gene: NA
J gene: TRBJ1-5
V gene: TRBV15
clone size: many
CDR3 protein: CATSIWNQPQHF
CDR3 DNA: TGTGCCACCAGCATCTGGAATCAGCCCCAGCATTTT

D gene: NA
J gene: TRBJ2-5
V gene: TRBV10-3
clone size: NA
CDR3 protein: CAISDGETQYF
CDR3 DNA: TGTGCCATCAGTGACGGAGAGACCCAGTACTTC

D gene: TRBD1
J gene: TRBJ1-1
V gene: TRBV27
clone size: few
CDR3 protein: CASRTGGVLTEAFF
CDR3 DNA: TGTGCCAGCAGGACAGGGGGCGTATTAACTGAAGCTTTCTTT

D gene: TRBD1
J gene: TRBJ1-1
V gene: TRBV4-1
clone size: few
CDR3 protein: CASSQGQGGNTEAFF
CDR3 DNA: TGCGCCAGCAGCCAAGGGCAGGGGGGGAACACTGAAGCTTTCTTT

D gene: TRBD1
J gene: TRBJ2-5
V gene: TRBV6-1
clone size: many
CDR3 protein: CATTRTGFGNQETQYF
CDR3 DNA: TGTGCCACGACTCGGACAGGGTTTGGAAACCAAGAGACCCAGTACTTC

D gene: TRBD2
J gene: TRBJ2-7
V gene: TRBV30
clone size: NA
CDR3 protein: CAWRLAGHYEQYF
CDR3 DNA: TGTGCCTGGAGACTAGCGGGGCACTACGAGCAGTACTTC

D gene: NA
J gene: TRBJ2-2
V gene: TRBV27
clone size: many
CDR3 protein: CASRRRQVLDTGELFF
CDR3 DNA: TGTGCCAGCAGGCGCAGACAGGTTCTAGACACCGGGGAGCTGTTTTTT

D gene: NA
J gene: TRBJ1-1
V gene: TRBV28
clone size: NA
CDR3 protein: CASSTTGRSTEAFF
CDR3 DNA: TGTGCCAGCAGCACGACAGGCAGGAGCACTGAAGCTTTCTTT

D gene: NA
J gene: TRBJ2-7
V gene: TRBV20-1
clone size: few
CDR3 protein: CSALGGYEQYF
CDR3 DNA: TGCAGTGCTCTAGGGGGTTACGAGCAGTACTTC

D gene: TRBD2
J gene: TRBJ2-5
V gene: TRBV9
clone size: many
CDR3 protein: CASSPTRERGQETQYF
CDR3 DNA: TGTGCCAGCAGCCCGACTAGAGAGCGGGGACAAGAGACCCAGTACTTC

D gene: TRBD2
J gene: TRBJ2-7
V gene: TRBV28
clone size: many
CDR3 protein: CASSLRSSGRRQYF
CDR3 DNA: TGTGCCAGCAGTTTAAGGTCCAGCGGGAGGAGGCAGTACTTC

D gene: NA
J gene: TRBJ1-1
V gene: TRBV20-1
clone size: many
CDR3 protein: CSARPLGLLYTEAFF
CDR3 DNA: TGCAGTGCTAGACCTCTGGGACTTTTGTACACTGAAGCTTTCTTT

D gene: NA
J gene: TRBJ1-4
V gene: TRBV15
clone size: many
CDR3 protein: CATGRVGSNEKLFF
CDR3 DNA: TGTGCCACCGGCAGAGTAGGGAGTAATGAAAAACTGTTTTTT

D gene: NA
J gene: TRBJ2-7
V gene: TRBV15
clone size: NA
CDR3 protein: CATSSRQGNEQYF
CDR3 DNA: TGTGCCACCAGCAGTAGGCAGGGGAACGAGCAGTACTTC

D gene: NA
J gene: TRBJ1-3
V gene: TRBV6-1
clone size: many
CDR3 protein: CASSDRIRSGNTIYF
CDR3 DNA: TGTGCCAGCAGCGACAGAATCCGCTCTGGAAACACCATATATTTT

D gene: NA
J gene: TRBJ1-1
V gene: TRBV6-5
clone size: NA
CDR3 protein: CASSSQGSEAFF
CDR3 DNA: TGTGCCAGCAGTTCACAGGGATCTGAAGCTTTCTTT

D gene: TRBD1
J gene: TRBJ1-1
V gene: TRBV19
clone size: many
CDR3 protein: CASTLTGGTEAFF
CDR3 DNA: TGTGCCAGTACCCTGACAGGGGGAACTGAAGCTTTCTTT

D gene: NA
J gene: TRBJ1-5
V gene: TRBV20-1
clone size: few
CDR3 protein: CSARDRAVSNQPQHF
CDR3 DNA: TGCAGTGCTAGAGATCGGGCAGTAAGCAATCAGCCCCAGCATTTT

D gene: TRBD1
J gene: TRBJ1-6
V gene: TRBV12-3/TRBV12-4
clone size: many
CDR3 protein: CASSPTGTGGSPLHF
CDR3 DNA: TGTGCCAGCAGTCCGACCGGGACAGGAGGATCACCCCTCCACTTT

D gene: TRBD1
J gene: TRBJ2-7
V gene: TRBV28
clone size: many
CDR3 protein: CASRPTGQGTYEQYF
CDR3 DNA: TGTGCCAGCAGACCCACGGGACAGGGGACCTACGAGCAGTACTTC

D gene: NA
J gene: TRBJ1-6
V gene: TRBV19
clone size: NA
CDR3 protein: CASTRLPGPPGDSPLHF
CDR3 DNA: TGTGCCAGTACCAGACTACCCGGACCTCCTGGGGACTCACCCCTCCACTTT

D gene: NA
J gene: TRBJ2-7
V gene: TRBV15
clone size: NA
CDR3 protein: CATSLRDKSYEQYF
CDR3 DNA: TGTGCCACCAGTCTCCGGGACAAATCCTACGAGCAGTACTTC

D gene: NA
J gene: TRBJ2-3
V gene: TRBV9
clone size: NA
CDR3 protein: CASSVWRESSDTQYF
CDR3 DNA: TGTGCCAGCAGCGTCTGGCGGGAAAGTTCAGATACGCAGTATTTT

D gene: NA
J gene: TRBJ1-5
V gene: TRBV27
clone size: many
CDR3 protein: CASSSGAAYQPQHF
CDR3 DNA: TGTGCCAGCAGTTCTGGGGCGGCTTATCAGCCCCAGCATTTT

D gene: NA
J gene: TRBJ1-2
V gene: TRBV28
clone size: many
CDR3 protein: CASRMRQYNYGYTF
CDR3 DNA: TGTGCCAGCAGAATGAGGCAGTATAACTATGGCTACACCTTC

D gene: TRBD1
J gene: TRBJ1-1
V gene: TRBV28
clone size: NA
CDR3 protein: CASRYPDRVGTEAFF
CDR3 DNA: TGTGCCAGCAGGTACCCAGACAGGGTCGGCACTGAAGCTTTCTTT

D gene: TRBD1
J gene: TRBJ2-6
V gene: TRBV14
clone size: NA
CDR3 protein: CASSQVRDRSLGANVLTF
CDR3 DNA: TGTGCCAGCAGCCAAGTACGGGACAGGTCTCTGGGGGCCAACGTCCTGACTTTC

D gene: NA
J gene: TRBJ2-7
V gene: TRBV7-9
clone size: many
CDR3 protein: CASSPRSDSYEQYF
CDR3 DNA: TGTGCCAGCAGCCCGAGAAGCGATTCCTACGAGCAGTACTTC

D gene: TRBD2
J gene: TRBJ2-7
V gene: TRBV6-5
clone size: few
CDR3 protein: CASSWVGRIEQYF
CDR3 DNA: TGTGCCAGCAGTTGGGTCGGGAGGATCGAGCAGTACTTC

D gene: NA
J gene: TRBJ2-7
V gene: TRBV10-2
clone size: once
CDR3 protein: CASSQSPPYEQYF
CDR3 DNA: TGCGCCAGCAGCCAGAGCCCCCCCTACGAGCAGTACTTC

D gene: NA
J gene: TRBJ1-6
V gene: TRBV5-6
clone size: few
CDR3 protein: CASSPDEKAVNSPLHF
CDR3 DNA: TGTGCCAGCAGCCCAGACGAAAAGGCGGTTAATTCACCCCTCCACTTT

D gene: NA
J gene: TRBJ2-7
V gene: TRBV4-1
clone size: NA
CDR3 protein: CASSHEPGTYEQYF
CDR3 DNA: TGCGCCAGCAGCCACGAACCGGGCACCTACGAGCAGTACTTC

D gene: TRBD2
J gene: TRBJ2-2
V gene: TRBV6-5
clone size: NA
CDR3 protein: CASSSVIAGETGELFF
CDR3 DNA: TGTGCCAGCAGTTCCGTCATAGCGGGAGAGACCGGGGAGCTGTTTTTT

D gene: TRBD1
J gene: TRBJ2-1
V gene: TRBV28
clone size: NA
CDR3 protein: CASSEPGTDNNEQFF
CDR3 DNA: TGTGCCAGCAGTGAACCCGGGACAGATAACAATGAGCAGTTCTTC

D gene: TRBD1
J gene: TRBJ2-7
V gene: TRBV5-1
clone size: many
CDR3 protein: CASSLRTGDDEQYF
CDR3 DNA: TGCGCCAGCAGCTTGCGGACAGGGGACGACGAGCAGTACTTC

D gene: NA
J gene: TRBJ2-7
V gene: TRBV3-1
clone size: NA
CDR3 protein: CASSLEWDLSYEQYF
CDR3 DNA: TGTGCCAGCAGCTTAGAGTGGGACTTAAGCTACGAGCAGTACTTC

D gene: TRBD2
J gene: TRBJ2-7
V gene: TRBV6-1
clone size: many
CDR3 protein: CASSQGLAPYEQYF
CDR3 DNA: TGTGCCAGCAGTCAAGGACTAGCACCCTACGAGCAGTACTTC

D gene: NA
J gene: TRBJ1-6
V gene: TRBV6-5
clone size: many
CDR3 protein: CASSYSSSHTANSPLHF
CDR3 DNA: TGTGCCAGCAGTTACTCGAGTAGTCACACCGCCAATTCACCCCTCCACTTT

D gene: NA
J gene: TRBJ2-7
V gene: TRBV6-1
clone size: many
CDR3 protein: CASSEYVTYEQYF
CDR3 DNA: TGTGCCAGCAGTGAGTATGTAACCTACGAGCAGTACTTC

D gene: NA
J gene: TRBJ1-1
V gene: TRBV7-3
clone size: many
CDR3 protein: CASSLGGPDTEAFF
CDR3 DNA: TGTGCCAGCAGCTTGGGGGGGCCCGACACTGAAGCTTTCTTT

D gene: NA
J gene: TRBJ1-2
V gene: TRBV27
clone size: many
CDR3 protein: CASRGAVNYGYTF
CDR3 DNA: TGTGCCAGCAGAGGGGCGGTAAACTATGGCTACACCTTC

D gene: TRBD2
J gene: TRBJ2-7
V gene: TRBV7-2
clone size: NA
CDR3 protein: CASSPRSSGTYEQYF
CDR3 DNA: TGTGCCAGCAGCCCTCGGTCTAGCGGGACTTACGAGCAGTACTTC

D gene: NA
J gene: TRBJ2-5
V gene: TRBV12-3/TRBV12-4
clone size: many
CDR3 protein: CASSLARGTQETQYF
CDR3 DNA: TGTGCCAGCAGTTTAGCGCGGGGCACACAAGAGACCCAGTACTTC

D gene: TRBD1
J gene: TRBJ1-2
V gene: TRBV2
clone size: NA
CDR3 protein: CASSGTDIWGYTF
CDR3 DNA: TGTGCCAGCTCGGGGACAGACATCTGGGGCTACACCTTC

D gene: NA
J gene: TRBJ2-7
V gene: TRBV20-1
clone size: NA
CDR3 protein: CSAWGKVYEQYF
CDR3 DNA: TGCAGTGCTTGGGGGAAAGTCTACGAGCAGTACTTC

D gene: NA
J gene: TRBJ2-3
V gene: TRBV19
clone size: once
CDR3 protein: CASSIDGTRITTASTDTQYF
CDR3 DNA: TGTGCCAGTAGTATAGATGGAACGAGGATTACTACAGCTAGCACAGATACGCAGTATTTT

D gene: NA
J gene: TRBJ1-5
V gene: TRBV2
clone size: many
CDR3 protein: CASTPTGLSNQPQHF
CDR3 DNA: TGTGCCAGCACCCCAACTGGGCTTAGCAATCAGCCCCAGCATTTT

D gene: NA
J gene: TRBJ2-7
V gene: TRBV6-1
clone size: many
CDR3 protein: CASSELSAYEQYF
CDR3 DNA: TGTGCCAGCAGTGAATTGTCAGCCTACGAGCAGTACTTC

D gene: NA
J gene: TRBJ2-7
V gene: TRBV28
clone size: many
CDR3 protein: CASRRKQGISFEQYF
CDR3 DNA: TGTGCCAGCAGGCGGAAACAAGGGATTTCCTTCGAGCAGTACTTC

D gene: NA
J gene: TRBJ1-3
V gene: TRBV20-1
clone size: NA
CDR3 protein: CSAQSRSGNTIYF
CDR3 DNA: TGCAGTGCTCAAAGCAGGTCTGGAAACACCATATATTTT

D gene: NA
J gene: TRBJ2-7
V gene: TRBV12-3/TRBV12-4
clone size: many
CDR3 protein: CASGGATEQYF
CDR3 DNA: TGTGCCAGCGGGGGAGCTACCGAGCAGTACTTC

D gene: TRBD1
J gene: TRBJ2-5
V gene: TRBV5-6
clone size: many
CDR3 protein: CASSYALTGKETQYF
CDR3 DNA: TGTGCCAGCAGCTACGCCCTGACAGGGAAAGAGACCCAGTACTTC

D gene: TRBD1
J gene: TRBJ2-7
V gene: TRBV30
clone size: NA
CDR3 protein: CAWSETGWYEQYF
CDR3 DNA: TGTGCCTGGAGCGAGACAGGGTGGTACGAGCAGTACTTC

D gene: NA
J gene: TRBJ1-2
V gene: TRBV5-1
clone size: NA
CDR3 protein: CASSLVGAGTENGYTF
CDR3 DNA: TGCGCCAGCAGCTTGGTCGGGGCAGGGACTGAGAATGGCTACACCTTC